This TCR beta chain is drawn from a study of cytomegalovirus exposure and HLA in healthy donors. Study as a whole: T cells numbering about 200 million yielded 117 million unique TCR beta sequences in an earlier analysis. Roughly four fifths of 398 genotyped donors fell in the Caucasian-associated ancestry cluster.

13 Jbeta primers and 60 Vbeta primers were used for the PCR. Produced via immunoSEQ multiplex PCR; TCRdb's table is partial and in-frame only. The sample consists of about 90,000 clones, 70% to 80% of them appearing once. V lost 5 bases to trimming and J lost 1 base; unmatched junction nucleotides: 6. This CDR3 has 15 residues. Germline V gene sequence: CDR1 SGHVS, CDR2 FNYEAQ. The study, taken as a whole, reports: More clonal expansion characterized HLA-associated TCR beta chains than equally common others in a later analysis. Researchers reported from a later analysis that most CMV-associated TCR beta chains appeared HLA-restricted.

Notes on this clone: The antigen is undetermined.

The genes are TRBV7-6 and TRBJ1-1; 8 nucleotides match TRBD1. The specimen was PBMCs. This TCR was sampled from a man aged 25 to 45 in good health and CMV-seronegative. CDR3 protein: CASSPRQGKNTEAFF. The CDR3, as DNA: TGTGCCAGCAGCCCCCGACAGGGGAAGAACACTGAAGCTTTCTTT.